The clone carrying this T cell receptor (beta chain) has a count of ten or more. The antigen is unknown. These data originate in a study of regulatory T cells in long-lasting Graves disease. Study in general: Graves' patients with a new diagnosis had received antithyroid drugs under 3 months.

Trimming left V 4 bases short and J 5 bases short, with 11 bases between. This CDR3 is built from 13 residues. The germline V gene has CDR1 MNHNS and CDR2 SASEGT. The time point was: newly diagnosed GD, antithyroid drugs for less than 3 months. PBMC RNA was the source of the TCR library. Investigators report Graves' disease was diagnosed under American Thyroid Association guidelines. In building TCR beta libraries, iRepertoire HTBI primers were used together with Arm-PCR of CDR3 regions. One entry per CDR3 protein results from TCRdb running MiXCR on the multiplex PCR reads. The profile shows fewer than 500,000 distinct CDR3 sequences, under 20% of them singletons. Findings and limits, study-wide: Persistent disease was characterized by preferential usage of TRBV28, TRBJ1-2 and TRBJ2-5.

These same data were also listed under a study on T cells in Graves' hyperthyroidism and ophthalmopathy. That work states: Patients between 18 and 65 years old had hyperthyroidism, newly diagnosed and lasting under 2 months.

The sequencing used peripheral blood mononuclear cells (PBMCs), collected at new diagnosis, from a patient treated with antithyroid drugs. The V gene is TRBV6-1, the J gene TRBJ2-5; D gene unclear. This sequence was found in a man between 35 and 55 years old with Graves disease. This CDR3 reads CASSGGETETQYF. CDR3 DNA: TGTGCCAGCAGTGGTGGAGAAACTGAGACCCAGTACTTC.